This T cell receptor beta chain was profiled in a study of tumor-infiltrating lymphocytes in primary liver carcinoma. About the study: Staging of the tumors gave T1-T3 N0M0, with widths of about 4 to 10 cm.

As for this clonotype: An end of the junction does not agree with germline; a read error may underlie this.

The CDR3 has 12 amino acids. Germline CDR1 SQVTM, CDR2 ANQGSEA. The 20-30 mg bulk tissue piece was not sorted before simultaneous RNA and DNA extraction. Starting material of 450 to 550 ng total RNA yielded TCR beta cDNA via a constant-region primer. Employing slightly modified ARM-PCR, three nested multiplex PCR rounds were run, and these gave rise to the TCR beta libraries. The study ran its first two PCR rounds for nine to eleven cycles each, using TRBV1-TRBV30 forward primers and a C-beta reverse primer. TCRdb redid the calling of the multiplex PCR reads with MiXCR, one entry per CDR3 protein. Among fewer than 250,000 distinct CDR3 sequences, around 85% were seen once, and the ten largest hold 18%.

This clonotype originated in a man aged 40-49 years with primary liver carcinoma and hepatitis B virus infection. The material sequenced was tumor tissue from primary liver carcinoma. This chain connects TRBV29-1 to TRBJ2-2; TRBD1 or TRBD2 may be the D gene (5 bases each). As DNA, the CDR3 is TGTAGCGTTACAAAGGGGACCGGGGAGCTGTTTTTT. It specifies CSVTKGTGELFF.